The source of this T cell receptor beta chain is a study of shared clonotypes between healthy human individuals. V gave up 6 bases and J gave up 3 bases, with 11 bases separating them. Germline V gene sequence: CDR1 MNHEY, CDR2 SVGAGI. This CDR3 contains 13 residues. Some clones are missing from TCRdb's copy, which holds only in-frame ones; the method was immunoSEQ multiplex PCR. The sample records about 2 million clones, about 95% being singletons. Terminally differentiated effector memory CD45RA+ cells were left out of the naive CD8 fraction, which was CD45RO-negative and positively selected for CCR7.

Sequenced input: naive CD8+ T cells sorted from blood. This TCR was sampled from a man aged 18 to 35 in good health. The chain couples TRBV6-5 to TRBJ1-1; D not resolved. The CDR3 sequence: CASRSTPYTEAFF. CDR3 bases: TGTGCCAGCAGGAGCACCCCGTACACTGAAGCTTTCTTT.